Below are 6 T cell receptor beta chains sequenced from a single sample in a study of blood T cell repertoires in COVID-19. Profiled with immunoSEQ multiplex PCR; TCRdb holds only in-frame clones, not every one. The sample has under 300,000 clones, 85% to 90% seen once. Material: PBMCs or T cells enriched from blood (not recorded which). These receptor sequences come from a middle-aged man who had recovered from COVID-19.

This clone was detected only once. The chain uses TRBV18 and TRBJ1-5; D perhaps matches TRBD1 (5 bases). V was clipped by 3 bases and J by 8 bases, with 11 bases between them. In germline, CDR1 is KGHSH, CDR2 LQKENI. This CDR3 contains 13 residues. CDR3 DNA sequence: TGTGCCAGCTCACCCGGATTAGGGGAGCCCCAGCATTTT. It specifies CASSPGLGEPQHF. Complete variable domain (other parts from reference TRBV18 and TRBJ1-5): NAGVMQNPRHLVRRRGQEARLRCSPMKGHSHVYWYRQLPEEGLKFMVYLQKENIIDESGMPKERFSAEFPKEGPSILRIQQVVRGDSAAYFCASSPGLGEPQHFGDGTRLSIL.

This clone was observed a single time. The chain joins TRBV5-1 to TRBJ1-2; 7 bases match TRBD1. With 1 base clipped from V and 3 bases from J, the junction kept 6 bases outside the gene matches. Germline lookup yields CDR1 SGHRS and CDR2 YFSETQ. CDR3 length equals 15 residues. For the CDR3, the DNA is TGCGCCAGCAGCTTGTCTGGGGACAGACACTATGGCTACACCTTC. Translated, it gives CASSLSGDRHYGYTF.

This chain joins TRBV7-3 and TRBJ2-3; TRBD2 matches at 8 bases. J was trimmed by 3 bases and V by 2 bases; bases with no gene match: 4. Germline-derived CDR1 and CDR2 are SGHTA and FQGTGA. The CDR3 length is 15 residues. The CDR3 bases are TGTGCCAGCAGCTTACTGGGACTAGTGACAGATACGCAGTATTTT. This codes for CASSLLGLVTDTQYF.

The chain has TRBV7-6 and TRBJ1-1; D is undetermined. Per the germline V gene, CDR1 is SGHVS and CDR2 is FNYEAQ. V lost 4 bases and J lost 11, with 14 bases in between. CDR3 length: 12 amino acids. CDR3 in DNA: TGTGCCAGCAGCTCTGGGGAGGACGAGGCTTTCTTT. This gives the protein CASSSGEDEAFF.

The CDR3, as DNA: TGTGCCAGCAGCGTAGGGGACAGGGGCACCTACGAGCAGTACTTC. It codes for CASSVGDRGTYEQYF. The chain recombines TRBV9 with TRBJ2-7, with 10 bases lining up with TRBD1. V trimming: 0 bases; J trimming: 2 bases; junction bases outside the gene matches: 2. Germline V CDR1 and CDR2: SGDLS, YYNGEE. CDR3 length: 15 amino acids.

This chain connects TRBV4-3 to TRBJ1-1, with 8 bases fitting TRBD1. This CDR3 comprises 14 residues. Germline CDR1 and CDR2: LGHNA and YSLEER. Trimming at V came to 4 bases and at J to 3 bases, leaving 4 bases not matched to a gene. The CDR3 loop is CASSREDRDTEAFF. The CDR3 DNA reads TGCGCCAGCAGCCGAGAGGACAGGGACACTGAAGCTTTCTTT.